The T cell receptor beta chain under discussion was sequenced for a study of shared clonotypes between healthy human individuals. Study-wide points: The naive CD4 repertoires of a few donors were compared, and approximately 4.7% of clonotypes were shared.

Sequenced by immunoSEQ multiplex PCR; TCRdb stores in-frame clones only, minus some. The sample contains some 700,000 clones, about nine tenths of which appear only once. The CDR3 contains 17 residues. Germline V gives CDR1 SGHTA, CDR2 FQGNSA. After removal of 0 bases from V and 5 bases from J, the junction contained 10 bases not matched to a gene. Concerning this clone: Its antigen is still unknown.

All of the donors resided in Nashville, Tennessee, and each was a Caucasian adult. Sequenced sample: memory CD8+ T cells from PBMCs. Noted subset: CD45RO+ cells pooled with CCR7-negative TemRA cells. This sequence joins TRBV7-2 and TRBJ2-5; TRBD2 matches at 9 bases. The sequence derives from a man younger than 30 in good health. Some clones in this sample may be carry-over from other donors' samples. CDR3 region: CASSLAGGRALWETQYF. The CDR3 DNA follows: TGTGCCAGCAGCTTAGCGGGCGGGAGGGCCCTTTGGGAGACCCAGTACTTC.